This T cell receptor beta chain is drawn from a study of monozygotic twins with cystic fibrosis. TCRdb keeps only in-frame clones here, not all; method: immunoSEQ multiplex PCR. Among about 32,000 clones listed, roughly 96% were seen once. Germline V gives CDR1 LNHDA, CDR2 SQIVND (reference sequence). Trimming shortened V by 0 bases and J by 8 bases, and 10 bases separated the two germline ends. This CDR3 comprises 13 residues. Sample: blood. The V and J genes are TRBV19 and TRBJ2-5; D unclear. This TCR derives from a girl aged 2 to 10 with cystic fibrosis. In DNA, the CDR3 is TGTGCCAGTAGTATAGAGGGTACAAGAACCCAGTACTTC. Protein product: CASSIEGTRTQYF.